The T cell receptor beta chain described here comes from a study of blood T cell repertoires in COVID-19. CDR3 length: 16 residues. The V gene's germline CDR1 is MNHEY and CDR2 SVGAGI. Deletions cut 2 bases from V and 5 bases from J, with 18 bases between. How the authors handled the data: Amplifying reference gene primers gave estimates of nucleated cell counts. The data were produced by immunoSEQ multiplex PCR, yet TCRdb's version contains in-frame clones alone and is incomplete. The V and J calls and clone size were taken over from that table, and D and trimming were inferred from the DNA. The sample yields a few hundred thousand clones, about 90% seen once. Seattle participants joined during active infection and were tracked over time.

This TCR was sampled from a woman in her thirties with COVID-19, enrolled during active disease. The chain is built from TRBV6-5 and TRBJ2-5; weak D call: TRBD1 (5 bases). Sequenced: peripheral blood. The CDR3 sequence is CASSYHRQSRRETQYF. The CDR3 coding sequence is TGTGCCAGCAGTTACCACAGACAGTCCCGGCGGGAGACCCAGTACTTC.